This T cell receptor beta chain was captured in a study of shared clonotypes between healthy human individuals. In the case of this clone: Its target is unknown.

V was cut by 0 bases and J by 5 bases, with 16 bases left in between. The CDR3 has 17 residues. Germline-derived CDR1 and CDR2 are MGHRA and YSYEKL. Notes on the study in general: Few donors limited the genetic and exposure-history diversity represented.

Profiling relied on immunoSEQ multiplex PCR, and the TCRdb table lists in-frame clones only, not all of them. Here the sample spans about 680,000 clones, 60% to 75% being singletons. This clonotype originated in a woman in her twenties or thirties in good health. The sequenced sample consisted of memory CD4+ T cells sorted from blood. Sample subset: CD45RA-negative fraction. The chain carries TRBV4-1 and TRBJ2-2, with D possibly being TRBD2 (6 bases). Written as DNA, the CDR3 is TGCGCCAGCAGCCAAGAGCGGGAAAGTTGGGGTACCGGGGAGCTGTTTTTT. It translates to CASSQERESWGTGELFF.